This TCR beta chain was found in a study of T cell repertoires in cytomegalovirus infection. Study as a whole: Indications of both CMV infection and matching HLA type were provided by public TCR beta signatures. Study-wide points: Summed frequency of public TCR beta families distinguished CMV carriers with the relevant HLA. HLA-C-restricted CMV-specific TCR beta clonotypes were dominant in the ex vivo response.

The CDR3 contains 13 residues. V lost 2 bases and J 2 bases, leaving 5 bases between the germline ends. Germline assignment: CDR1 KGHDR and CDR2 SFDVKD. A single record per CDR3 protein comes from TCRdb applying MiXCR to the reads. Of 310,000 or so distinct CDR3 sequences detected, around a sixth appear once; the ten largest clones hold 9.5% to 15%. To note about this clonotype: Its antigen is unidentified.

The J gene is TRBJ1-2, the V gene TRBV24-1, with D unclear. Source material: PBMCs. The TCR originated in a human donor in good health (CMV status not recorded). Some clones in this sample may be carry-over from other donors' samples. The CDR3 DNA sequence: TGTGCCACCAGTGATTATCACAACTATGGCTACACCTTC. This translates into CATSDYHNYGYTF.